This T cell receptor (beta chain) was identified in a study of T cell responses to AZD1222 COVID-19 vaccine (dated by TCRdb to the early 2020s). Looking at the study overall: TCR sequencing was performed for over 230 trial participants, of whom about 200 were given two doses of AZD1222 and around 25 were given two doses of MenACWY control vaccine. Trial participants were enrolled by age into 18-55, 56-69 and 70-plus year subgroups, with roughly 160, 29 and 62 TCR-sequenced participants respectively.

What the work shows at the level of the full study, not this receptor alone: Reportedly, almost half of the unique spike-specific TCRs recognized epitopes lying outside the regions that are mutated in the B.1.351 and B.1.1.7 variants. Because no samples from the day 14 peak response were available, repertoires could be characterized only after the peak T cell response. The 56-69-year group was small, and its depth increase did not reach significance, likely because of low power. A significant rise in spike-specific TCR breadth and depth was observed after two AZD1222 doses relative to day 0 and relative to MenACWY recipients. Only a handful of AZD1222 recipients were SARS-CoV-2 seropositive at baseline, limiting conclusions about previously exposed vaccinees. The vaccine-associated CD4 TCRs covered the entire spike protein, and the dominant responses fell in regions 160-218 and 743-854. Most participants were white British and females outnumbered males, and the authors suggested that clonal diversity may have been underestimated.

This specimen's time point label, interpreted: about 28 days (+/-7) after the second vaccine dose. AZD1222 recipients with second doses at about 4 weeks or about 12 weeks were pooled, because spike-specific TCR depth and breadth did not differ between schedules. The vaccinee samples were drawn from two UK trials, COV001 and COV002, one of which was a single-blind randomized controlled phase 2/3 trial testing AZD1222 (ChAdOx1 nCoV-19) in healthy adults. For TCRbeta chain sequencing, PBMC samples from trial participants were taken at day 0 and at day 28 after the second dose. With respect to this clone: There is no known antigen for this receptor. It has no much larger one-base neighbor in the sample; base qualities were not kept.

The CDR3 regions of human TCRbeta chains were analyzed by immunosequencing. The study's own analysis went as follows. Repertoire TCRs were checked for matches against a reference library of SARS-CoV-2-specific TCRs that had been generated using the MIRA antigen-specificity platform. Breadth was defined as the fraction of unique TCRs that were SARS-CoV-2-associated, and depth was defined as the fraction of total T cells that were SARS-CoV-2-associated. Using the MIRA data, each spike-specific TCR was assigned both to the spike region to which the TCR was reactive and to a CD4 or CD8 class. Log10-transformed breadth and depth values were compared by one-way ANOVA with Sidak's multiple comparisons tests. TCRdb stores this immuneACCESS table with in-frame sequences only. Part of the clones is absent; in the studies checked, under half of the shortfall reflects unresolved V genes, and no reason is known for the rest. The DNA gave D and trimming, while V, J and clone size come from that table. This sample holds some 99,000 clones; 84% were observed only once. The leading ten clones occupy 12% to 15% of the sample.

Between the V and J ends, shortened by 6 bases and 4 bases respectively, the junction contains 7 bases. The CDR3 spans 11 residues, from the cysteine through the phenylalanine. The read is trimmed to its CDR3 DNA, 33 bases read in frame from base 1. CDR1 and CDR2 are drawn from the germline V gene: SGHTA, FQGNSA. Sequences were derived from peripheral blood, sampled 28 days after the second AZD1222 dose. The chain couples TRBV7-2 to TRBJ2-7, with no confident D gene call. The TCR sequence derives from an adult who received the AZD1222 COVID-19 vaccine. CDR3 protein: CASSFAYEQYF. The nucleotide sequence reads as follows: TGTGCCAGCAGTTTCGCTTACGAGCAGTACTTC. The entire variable domain, with the stretches around the CDR3 drawn from the reference TRBV7-2 and TRBJ2-7 proteins, is GAGVSQSPSNKVTEKGKDVELRCDPISGHTALYWYRQSLGQGLEFLIYFQGNSAPDKSGLPSDRFSAERTGGSVSTLTIQRTQQEDSAVYLCASSFAYEQYFGPGTRLTVT.